This TCR beta chain was captured in a study of blood T cell repertoires in COVID-19. Study-wide context: Some COVID-19 samples were acute and others convalescent; all came from the United States, Italy and Spain. Nucleic acid was either cDNA or gDNA, and it came from T cells, B-cell-depleted T cells, or PBMCs.

Original data processing: Reference gene primer amplification gave nucleated cell count estimates. Clones were read by immunoSEQ multiplex PCR, and TCRdb kept only the in-frame ones, dropping some. That table gives V, J and clone size, and the DNA gave D and trimming. This table has about 140,000 clones, 77% appearing once. Germline CDR1 is SSHAT and CDR2 is FNYEAQ (reference sequence). CDR3 length equals 15 residues. As concerns this clone: One end of the junction is discordant with germline, which a read error may explain.

Sequencing was done on a sample of peripheral blood. This clonotype was sampled from a woman in her fifties or sixties with active or convalescent COVID-19. The gene calls are TRBV7-7 and TRBJ1-1; TRBD1 aligns across 8 bases. The CDR3 loop is CASSLEDRANTEAFF. For the CDR3, the DNA is TGTGCTAGCAGCTTAGAGGACAGGGCCAACACTGAAGCTTTCTTT. The whole variable domain, remainder taken from reference TRBV7-7 and TRBJ1-1, is GAGVSQSPRYKVTKRGQDVTLRCDPISSHATLYWYQQALGQGPEFLTYFNYEAQPDKSGLPSDRFSAERPEGSISTLTIQRTEQRDSAMYRCASSLEDRANTEAFFGQGTRLTVV.